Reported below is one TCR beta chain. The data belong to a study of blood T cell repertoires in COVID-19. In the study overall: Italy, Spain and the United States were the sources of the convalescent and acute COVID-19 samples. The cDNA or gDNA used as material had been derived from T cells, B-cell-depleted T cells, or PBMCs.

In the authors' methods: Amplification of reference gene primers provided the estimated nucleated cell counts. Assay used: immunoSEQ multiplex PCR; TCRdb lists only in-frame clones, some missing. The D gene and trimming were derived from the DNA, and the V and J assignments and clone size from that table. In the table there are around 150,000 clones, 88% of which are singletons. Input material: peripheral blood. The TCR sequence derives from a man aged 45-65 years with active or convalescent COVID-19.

In DNA, the CDR3 is TGTGCCAGCAGCGGGACTAGCGGGAGTACAGATACGCAGTATTTT. It encodes CASSGTSGSTDTQYF. The chain combines TRBV2 with TRBJ2-3; TRBD2 aligns across 14 bases. The germline CDR1 and CDR2 sequences are SNHLY and FYNNEI. V was pared by 6 bases and J by 3 bases, with 2 bases of the junction left unmatched. The CDR3 runs 15 residues.